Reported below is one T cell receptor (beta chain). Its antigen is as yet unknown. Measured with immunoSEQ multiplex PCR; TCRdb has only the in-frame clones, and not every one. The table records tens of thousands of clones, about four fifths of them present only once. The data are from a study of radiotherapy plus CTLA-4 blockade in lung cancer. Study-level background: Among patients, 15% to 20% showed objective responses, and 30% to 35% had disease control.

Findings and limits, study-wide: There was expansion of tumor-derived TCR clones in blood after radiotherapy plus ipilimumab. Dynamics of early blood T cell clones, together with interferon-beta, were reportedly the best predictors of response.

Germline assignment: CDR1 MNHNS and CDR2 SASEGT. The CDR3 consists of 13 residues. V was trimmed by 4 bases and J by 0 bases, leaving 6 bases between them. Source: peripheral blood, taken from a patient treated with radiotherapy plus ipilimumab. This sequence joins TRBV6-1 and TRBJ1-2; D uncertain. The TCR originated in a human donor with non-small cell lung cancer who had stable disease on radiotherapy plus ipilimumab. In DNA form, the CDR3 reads TGTGCCAGCAGTGGGTTTCCTAACTATGGCTACACCTTC. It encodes CASSGFPNYGYTF.